A selection of T cell receptor beta chains follows, all from one sample in a study of blood T cells in healthy people across ages. TCRdb re-called the 5' RACE reads through MiXCR, storing one row per CDR3 protein. The sample yields about 1.7 million distinct CDR3 sequences, over 25% seen once. The sample consisted of blood. Source of these receptors: a woman aged 25 to 39 in good health. Both conserved end residues are trimmed from each CDR3. Each record gives: J gene, V gene, CDR3 protein.

>TRBJ2-7|TRBV9
ASNGQGGTYEQY
>TRBJ2-4|TRBV6-1
ASSEQVSDIQY
>TRBJ1-2|TRBV7-8
ASSTGTDIYGYT
>TRBJ1-5|TRBV29-1
VGDGYNQPQH
>TRBJ2-7|TRBV2
ASSDLSRGEDEQY
>TRBJ2-1|TRBV11-2
ASRGAAGTAKNEQF
>TRBJ2-7|TRBV6-5
ASRVGLAEAYEQY
>TRBJ1-2|TRBV18
ASSPQGQGEGYT
>TRBJ2-3|TRBV7-9
AISWAAGDTQY
>TRBJ2-7|TRBV13
ASSDTSGSSYEQY
>TRBJ2-7|TRBV20-1
SAATVYEQY
>TRBJ1-1|TRBV29-1
SGGQGGLGAF
>TRBJ1-2|TRBV3-1
ASSPLGHERYGYT
>TRBJ1-2|TRBV7-9
ASSLPGTGAYGYT
>TRBJ2-2|TRBV12-3/TRBV12-4
ASSFGTGGTGELF
>TRBJ2-3|TRBV5-5
ASSSLTSGGTDTQY
>TRBJ1-1|TRBV11-2
ASSLSAGAAF
>TRBJ1-1|TRBV20-1
SARDRDRSSYEAF
>TRBJ2-7|TRBV14
ASTLGSSYEQY
>TRBJ2-3|TRBV7-9
ASSRSTVAGAGTQY
>TRBJ2-1|TRBV27
ASSFQAGRTYNERF
>TRBJ1-6|TRBV15
ATRPLSSYNSPLH
>TRBJ1-5|TRBV9
ASSGALAGQPQH
>TRBJ1-6|TRBV20-1
SARVGGRDSPLH
>TRBJ2-7|TRBV2
ASSFSTGSYEQY
>TRBJ1-1|TRBV29-1
SVEGFWDRANTEAF
>TRBJ2-7|TRBV13
ASSPSRGDRVAYEQY
>TRBJ2-1|TRBV7-9
ASSEGLAGPRQF
>TRBJ2-1|TRBV7-9
ASSLVSGLDEQF
>TRBJ2-7|TRBV20-1
SAPGEFYEQY
>TRBJ2-6|TRBV2
ASRTGLGPGANVLT
>TRBJ1-1|TRBV5-6
ASSTTANTEAF
>TRBJ2-3|TRBV12-3/TRBV12-4
ASSQMNSGGARDTQY
>TRBJ2-5|TRBV28
ASSPPPGRGTQY
>TRBJ2-3|TRBV4-1
ASSQAPGTSGGVTDTQY
>TRBJ2-7|TRBV10-3
AIRSLGQTYEQY
>TRBJ2-1|TRBV7-6
ASSPFSGRENNEQF
>TRBJ2-7|TRBV28
ASSLRKDEQY
>TRBJ1-5|TRBV10-3
AIRAEAGGQPQH
>TRBJ2-3|TRBV9
ASSGGSGGDTQY
>TRBJ1-4|TRBV6-6
ASSYSRGEGTNEKLF
>TRBJ2-3|TRBV27
ASSSNPSGMRYTQY
>TRBJ2-4|TRBV4-1
ASSQVRLQGENIQY
>TRBJ2-5|TRBV18
ASSSGPRETQY
>TRBJ1-2|TRBV12-3/TRBV12-4
ASTLEGKANYGYT
>TRBJ2-2|TRBV5-4
ASSFREGGELF
>TRBJ2-5|TRBV5-1
ASSPGEIQTQY
>TRBJ2-1|TRBV24-1
ATSEPYNEQF
>TRBJ2-1|TRBV7-6
ASSLGTSGTSSYNEQF
>TRBJ1-6|TRBV4-1
ASSQGIAQSSYNSPLH
>TRBJ2-7|TRBV29-1
SVGDRSPYEQY
>TRBJ1-2|TRBV7-2
ASSSGTANMLT
>TRBJ2-1|TRBV12-5
ASAEAASSYNEQF
>TRBJ2-1|TRBV12-5
ASGLVSPSTSYNEQF
>TRBJ2-1|TRBV29-1
SVEPGIHNEQF
>TRBJ2-7|TRBV4-3
ASSQNLLQAAESYEQY
>TRBJ2-7|TRBV12-3/TRBV12-4
ASGDDRDEQY
>TRBJ1-2|TRBV10-3
AIRDPGRVYGYT
>TRBJ2-7|TRBV2
ASSAGTSGDYEQY
>TRBJ2-7|TRBV28
ASSLSYWGPYEQY